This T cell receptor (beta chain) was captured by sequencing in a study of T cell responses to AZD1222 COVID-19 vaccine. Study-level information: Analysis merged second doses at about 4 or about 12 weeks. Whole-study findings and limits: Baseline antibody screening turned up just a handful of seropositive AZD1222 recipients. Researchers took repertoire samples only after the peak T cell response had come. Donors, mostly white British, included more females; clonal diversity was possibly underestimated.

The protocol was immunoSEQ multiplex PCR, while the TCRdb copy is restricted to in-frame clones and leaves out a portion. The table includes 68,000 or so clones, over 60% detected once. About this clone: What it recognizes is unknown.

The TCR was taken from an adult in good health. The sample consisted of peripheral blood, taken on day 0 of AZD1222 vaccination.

The CDR3 region is CASSLEPNSPPLHF. As DNA, the CDR3 is TGCGCCAGCAGCTTGGAGCCTAATTCCCCACCCCTCCACTTT. The chain carries TRBV5-1 and TRBJ1-6, with D unclear. CDR1 SGHRS and CDR2 YFSETQ come from the germline V gene. V was cut by 0 bases and J by 11 bases, with 12 bases left in between. The CDR3 totals 14 residues.